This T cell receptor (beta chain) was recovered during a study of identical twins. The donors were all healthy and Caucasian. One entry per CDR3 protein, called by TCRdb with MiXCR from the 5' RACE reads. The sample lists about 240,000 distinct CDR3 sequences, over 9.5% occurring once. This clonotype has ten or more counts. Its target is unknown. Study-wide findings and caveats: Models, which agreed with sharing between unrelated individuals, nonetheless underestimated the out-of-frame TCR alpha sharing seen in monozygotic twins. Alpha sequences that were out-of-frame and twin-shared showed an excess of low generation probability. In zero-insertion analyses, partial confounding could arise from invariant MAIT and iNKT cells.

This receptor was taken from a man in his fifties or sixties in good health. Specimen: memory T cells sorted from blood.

The CDR3 loop is CASSLVRGPGYTF. The CDR3 DNA is TGTGCCAGCAGCTTAGTGAGGGGTCCTGGCTACACCTTC. The chain has TRBV7-8 and TRBJ1-2, with D possibly being TRBD1 (5 bases). The CDR3 totals 13 residues. Germline values: CDR1 SGHVS, CDR2 FQNEAQ. Trimming left V 1 base short and J 7 bases short, with 10 bases between.